This T cell receptor (beta chain) stems from a study of neurological immune-mediated disorders. Study conclusions and caveats: No CDR3 amino acid sequences recurred among expanded clones across subjects, suggesting private repertoires in all groups.

This clonotype has at least ten counts. What it recognizes is unknown. 5'RACE employing 10-nucleotide random UMIs yielded the cDNA. Each sequencing run yielded over 170 million TCR-beta sequences from 15-18 subjects. In TCRdb, the 5' RACE reads were re-called with MiXCR into one record per CDR3 protein. The sample contains around 60,000 distinct CDR3 sequences, 9.5% to 12% of which appear only once. The time point is: longitudinal time-point 1 (baseline). V was trimmed by 4 bases and J by 4 bases, leaving 11 bases between them. The CDR3 runs 13 residues. Germline-derived CDR1 and CDR2 are SGHRS and YFSETQ.

The V gene is TRBV5-1, the J gene TRBJ1-1, with unresolved D. Sample: PBMCs. The receptor was isolated from a male donor with HTLV-1-associated myelopathy (HAM/TSP). CDR3 DNA: TGCGCCAGCAGCAGGGCCAAGGGCACTGAAGCTTTCTTT. The encoded protein is CASSRAKGTEAFF.